These 26 T cell receptor beta chains originate from one sample sequenced in a study of cytotoxic CD8 clonotypes in ibrutinib-treated CLL. TCRdb keeps only in-frame clones here, not all; method: immunoSEQ multiplex PCR. The table lists 110,000 to 150,000 clones, around 76% of them singletons, with 5.1% in the top ten. This specimen was PBMCs, taken after 24 months of ibrutinib treatment. All receptors derive from a human donor with chronic lymphocytic leukemia.

CDR3 loop: CASSNLGTGATDTQYF. Here the CDR3 DNA reads TGTGCCAGCAGCAACCTTGGGACAGGGGCAACAGATACGCAGTATTTT. This chain uses TRBV5-6 with TRBJ2-3; 10 positions match TRBD1. Trimming at V came to 4 bases and at J to 3 bases, leaving 8 bases not matched to a gene. This CDR3 spans 16 amino acids. Per the germline V gene, CDR1 is SGHDT and CDR2 is YYEEEE.

The V and J genes are TRBV30 and TRBJ1-6, with D possibly matching TRBD1 (6 bases). The CDR3 is 13 amino acids. CDR1 GTSNPN and CDR2 SVGIG come from the germline V gene (reference sequence). V lost 5 bases and J lost 9, with 14 bases in between. CDR3 loop: CAWEGVPGSPLHF. DNA of the CDR3: TGTGCCTGGGAGGGGGTTCCCGGTTCACCCCTCCACTTT. Based on the CDR3 plus reference TRBV30 and TRBJ1-6, the full variable domain is SQTIHQWPATLVQPVGSPLSLECTVEGTSNPNLYWYRQAAGRGLQLLFYSVGIGQISSEVPQNLSASRPQDRQFILSSKKLLLSDSGFYLCAWEGVPGSPLHFGNGTRLTVT.

This rearrangement joins TRBV18 to TRBJ1-1; possibly TRBD1 for D (6 bases). From germline, CDR1 is KGHSH and CDR2 LQKENI. This CDR3 comprises 16 residues. The V gene lost 3 bases and the J gene lost 0 bases, with 14 bases spanning the gap. The CDR3 loop is CASSPRGEELNTEAFF. CDR3 in DNA: TGTGCCAGCTCACCGAGGGGGGAAGAACTGAACACTGAAGCTTTCTTT.

This clone came up a few times. In nucleotides, the CDR3 is TGTGCCAGCAGCTCCCAGGGCGCCGGCTACACCTTC. Protein sequence: CASSSQGAGYTF. The genes are TRBV11-3 and TRBJ1-2, with D possibly TRBD1 on 5 matching bases. CDR1 SGHNT and CDR2 YENEEA come from the germline V gene. This CDR3 is 12 amino acids long. Trimming stripped 4 bases from V and 8 bases from J, with 11 bases between.

This chain joins TRBV19 and TRBJ1-5; weak D call: TRBD1 (5 bases). V lost 3 bases and J lost 1, with 7 bases in between. The CDR3 is 14 amino acids. Germline CDR1 LNHDA, CDR2 SQIVND (reference sequence). The CDR3 spells CASSIRDSNQPQHF. Here the CDR3 DNA reads TGTGCCAGTAGTATCCGGGACAGCAATCAGCCCCAGCATTTT.

The V call is TRBV10-3, the J call TRBJ2-5; D gene uncertain. The CDR3 spans 13 residues. The ends were cut back, 3 bases at V and 7 bases at J, with 12 bases in the middle. Germline V lookup: CDR1 ENHRY, CDR2 SYGVKD. CDR3 nucleotides: TGTGCCATCAGTGAACCGGTTGGTGGGACCCAGTACTTC. Residues: CAISEPVGGTQYF.

This sequence joins TRBV5-1 and TRBJ1-2; D is possibly TRBD1 (5 bases). This CDR3 is 15 amino acids long. Germline values: CDR1 SGHRS, CDR2 YFSETQ. Between the trimmed V and J ends, which lost 0 bases and 4 bases, there was a span of 13 bases. CDR3 coding DNA: TGCGCCAGCAGCTTGGAGCAGGGAGAAATCTATGGCTACACCTTC. This translates into CASSLEQGEIYGYTF.

This rearrangement joins TRBV28 to TRBJ1-4, with TRBD1 as a possible D gene (5 bases). Trimming cost V 8 bases and J 3 bases, with 13 bases left between them. CDR3 length: 14 residues. Germline lookup yields CDR1 MDHEN and CDR2 SYDVKM. The CDR3 spells CASGVPGANEKLFF. The CDR3 coding sequence is TGTGCCAGCGGGGTACCGGGGGCTAATGAAAAACTGTTTTTT.

This clone was observed once. J is TRBJ2-5 and V is TRBV7-8, with a possible D match to TRBD1 (5 bases). Trimming removed 5 bases at V and 5 bases at J, with 9 bases between. CDR3 length: 12 residues. Germline-derived CDR1 and CDR2 are SGHVS and FQNEAQ. The CDR3 coding sequence is TGTGCCAGCAGCACAAACAGGGAGACCCAGTACTTC. It codes for CASSTNRETQYF. Combining the CDR3 with reference TRBV7-8 and TRBJ2-5 gives the whole variable domain GAGVSQSPRYKVAKRGQDVALRCDPISGHVSLFWYQQALGQGPEFLTYFQNEAQLDKSGLPSDRFFAERPEGSVSTLKIQRTQQEDSAVYLCASSTNRETQYFGPGTRLLVL.

This chain connects TRBV12-5 to TRBJ1-1, with TRBD1 matching 10 bases. V dropped 6 bases and J dropped 3; count of bases not matched to a gene: 7. Germline V gene data show CDR1 as LGHNT and CDR2 as FRNRAP. The CDR3 extends over 15 amino acids. The CDR3: CASGRGTGDYTEAFF. The DNA of the CDR3 is TGTGCTAGTGGCCGCGGGACAGGGGATTACACTGAAGCTTTCTTT.

The chain joins TRBV6-5 to TRBJ2-3; D assignment may be TRBD1 or TRBD2 (5 bases each). The CDR3 has 16 amino acids. Trimming shortened V by 3 bases and J by 2 bases, and 15 bases separated the two germline ends. Per the germline V gene, CDR1 is MNHEY and CDR2 is SVGAGI. CDR3 loop: CASSYHRDQPTDTQYF. The CDR3 coding sequence is TGTGCCAGCAGTTATCACCGGGACCAGCCCACAGATACGCAGTATTTT.

This clone was recorded once. The V gene is TRBV29-1, the J gene TRBJ1-3, with 9 nucleotides matching TRBD1. This CDR3 is 14 amino acids long. The germline gives CDR1 SQVTM, CDR2 ANQGSEA. The V and J ends lost 6 bases and 4 bases, in that order; junction bases with no gene match: 7. CDR3 protein: CSVGDRDTGNTIYF. CDR3 nucleotides: TGCAGCGTGGGGGACAGGGATACGGGAAACACCATATATTTT.

The rearrangement uses TRBV27 and TRBJ2-7; 9 bases agree with TRBD1. The trim removed 2 bases at V and 2 bases at J, leaving 10 bases unmatched. CDR3 length equals 17 residues. Germline CDR1 and CDR2: MNHEY and SMNVEV (reference sequence). CDR3 protein: CASSLGSGTGRPYEQYF. In DNA form, the CDR3 reads TGTGCCAGCAGTTTAGGGTCCGGGACAGGGAGGCCCTACGAGCAGTACTTC.

The chain is built from TRBV6-6 and TRBJ1-5; possibly TRBD1 for D (5 bases). Trimming removed 6 bases at V and 6 bases at J, with 15 bases between. This CDR3 comprises 14 residues. CDR1 and CDR2 (germline): MNHNY, SVGAGI (reference sequence). The CDR3 DNA reads as TGTGCCAGCAGCCCCGGGACCGGCCGTCAGCCCCAGCATTTT. Amino acid sequence: CASSPGTGRQPQHF.

This chain connects TRBV5-1 to TRBJ2-4; 8 bases agree with TRBD2. Germline lookup yields CDR1 SGHRS and CDR2 YFSETQ. V dropped 5 bases and J dropped 5; count of bases not matched to a gene: 9. The CDR3 runs 15 residues. CDR3 in DNA: TGCGCCAGCAGACCGGACCCGGGAGGGCAAAACATTCAGTACTTC. Residues: CASRPDPGGQNIQYF.

This chain uses TRBV15 with TRBJ1-1; TRBD1 might be the D (5 bases). The CDR3 is made up of 14 amino acids. The V gene lost 5 bases and the J gene lost 6 bases, with 16 bases spanning the gap. CDR1 and CDR2 from the germline V gene are LNHNV and YYDKDF (reference sequence). CDR3 DNA: TGTGCCACCAGCCCGCAACGGGGGTTTTCTGAAGCTTTCTTT. This sequence encodes CATSPQRGFSEAFF.

The genes are TRBV7-2 and TRBJ1-5; no clear D. Per the germline V gene, CDR1 is SGHTA and CDR2 is FQGNSA. The V end was cut by 4 bases, the J end by 4 bases, with 5 bases between. There are 12 residues in the CDR3. CDR3 nucleotides: TGTGCCAGCAGCTGGGCAAATCAGCCCCAGCATTTT. This codes for CASSWANQPQHF. Based on the CDR3 plus reference TRBV7-2 and TRBJ1-5, the full variable domain is GAGVSQSPSNKVTEKGKDVELRCDPISGHTALYWYRQSLGQGLEFLIYFQGNSAPDKSGLPSDRFSAERTGGSVSTLTIQRTQQEDSAVYLCASSWANQPQHFGDGTRLSIL.

This clone was observed a single time. V and J are TRBV28 and TRBJ1-4; D not resolved. The CDR3 loop spans 16 amino acids. CDR1 and CDR2 (germline): MDHEN, SYDVKM. The V gene lost 5 bases and the J gene lost 8 bases, with 21 bases spanning the gap. This CDR3 is CASSSQAGIVLEKLFF. CDR3 sequence (DNA): TGTGCCAGCAGTAGCCAGGCCGGGATCGTCCTGGAAAAACTGTTTTTT.

The chain is built from TRBV7-9 and TRBJ2-7, with D possibly matching TRBD1 (7 bases). The CDR3 loop spans 14 amino acids. Germline V gene lookup returns CDR1 SEHNR and CDR2 FQNEAQ (reference sequence). Trimming removed 5 bases from V and 2 bases from J, with 13 bases in between. CDR3 bases: TGTGCCAGCAGCACCCAGGGGGGCCCCTACGAGCAGTACTTC. Translating gives CASSTQGGPYEQYF.

This chain joins TRBV10-3 and TRBJ2-7; D perhaps matches TRBD1 (6 bases). Trimming took 2 bases from V and 9 from J, leaving 11 bases between them. CDR1 is ENHRY, CDR2 SYGVKD, per germline. CDR3 size: 12 residues. The CDR3 loop is CAISEGRQVQYF. DNA of the CDR3: TGTGCCATCAGTGAGGGAAGACAGGTGCAGTACTTC.

J is TRBJ1-5 and V is TRBV15; 11 bases fit TRBD1. The CDR3 runs 15 residues. J gave up 7 bases and V 5 bases, and 7 bases lay outside the gene matches. Germline V CDR1 and CDR2: LNHNV, YYDKDF (reference sequence). CDR3 region: CATSPDRGHGQPQHF. CDR3 in DNA: TGTGCCACCAGCCCGGACAGGGGGCATGGACAGCCCCAGCATTTT.

The chain's CDR3 is CASSTTGSHGYTF. The CDR3, as DNA: TGTGCCAGCAGCACGACAGGGAGCCATGGCTACACCTTC. The genes are TRBV7-9 and TRBJ1-2, with 7 bases fitting TRBD1. The ends lost 5 bases at V and 6 bases at J; junction bases unmatched: 6. CDR1 is SEHNR, CDR2 FQNEAQ, per germline (reference sequence). The CDR3 consists of 13 residues.

This chain uses TRBV25-1 with TRBJ2-2; D is possibly TRBD2 (6 bases). Germline CDR1 reads MGHDK; CDR2 reads SYGVNS. The CDR3 loop spans 15 amino acids. V was shortened by 1 base and J by 4 bases, with 10 bases between the two germline ends. The chain's CDR3 is CASSEFGGVTGELFF. Written as DNA, the CDR3 is TGTGCCAGCAGTGAATTCGGAGGGGTCACCGGGGAGCTGTTTTTT.

The genes are TRBV5-1 and TRBJ2-1, with TRBD2 matching 7 bases. V shed 6 bases and J 8 bases; nucleotides not matched to a gene: 14. The CDR3 is 15 amino acids. Germline assignment: CDR1 SGHRS and CDR2 YFSETQ. In DNA form, the CDR3 reads TGCGCCAGCACATACCGGGAGGCCCCCCAGGATGAGCAGTTCTTC. Residues: CASTYREAPQDEQFF.

The chain recombines TRBV11-2 with TRBJ1-3; D is ambiguous. This CDR3 is built from 16 residues. Germline V gene sequence: CDR1 SGHAT, CDR2 FQNNGV. Trimming left V 1 base short and J 0 bases short, with 10 bases between. CDR3 residues: CASSLVSAPSGNTIYF. The CDR3 DNA follows: TGTGCCAGCAGCTTAGTCTCGGCCCCCTCTGGAAACACCATATATTTT.

This rearrangement joins TRBV6-1 to TRBJ1-2, with a possible D match to TRBD1 (5 bases). Germline-derived CDR1 and CDR2 are MNHNS and SASEGT. CDR3 length equals 13 residues. The V gene lost 4 bases and the J gene lost 8 bases, with 14 bases spanning the gap. The CDR3 region has the DNA TGTGCCAGCAGTGCCACCCGGGGCCGGGGCTACACCTTC. It is translated as CASSATRGRGYTF.